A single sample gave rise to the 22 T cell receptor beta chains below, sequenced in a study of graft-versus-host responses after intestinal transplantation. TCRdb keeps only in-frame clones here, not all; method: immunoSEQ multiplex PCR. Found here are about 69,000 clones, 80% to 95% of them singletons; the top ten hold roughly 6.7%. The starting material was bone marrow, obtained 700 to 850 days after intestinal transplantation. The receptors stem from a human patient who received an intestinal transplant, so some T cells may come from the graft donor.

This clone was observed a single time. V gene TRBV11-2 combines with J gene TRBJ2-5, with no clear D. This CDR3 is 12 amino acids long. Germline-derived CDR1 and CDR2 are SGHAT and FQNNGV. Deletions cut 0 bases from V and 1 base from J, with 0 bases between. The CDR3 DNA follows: TGTGCCAGCAGCTTAGACCAAGAGACCCAGTACTTC. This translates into CASSLDQETQYF.

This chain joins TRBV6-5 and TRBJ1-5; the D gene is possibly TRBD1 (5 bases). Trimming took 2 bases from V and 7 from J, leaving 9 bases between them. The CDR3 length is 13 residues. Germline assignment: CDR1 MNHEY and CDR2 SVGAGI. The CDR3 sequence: CASSYAGRQPQHF. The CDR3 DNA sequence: TGTGCCAGCAGTTACGCGGGGCGCCAGCCCCAGCATTTT.

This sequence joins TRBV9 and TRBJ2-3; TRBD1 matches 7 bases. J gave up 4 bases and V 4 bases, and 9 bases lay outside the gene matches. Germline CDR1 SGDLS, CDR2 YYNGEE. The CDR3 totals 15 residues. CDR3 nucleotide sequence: TGTGCCAGCAGCCACACAGGGGTTATCGCAGATACGCAGTATTTT. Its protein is CASSHTGVIADTQYF.

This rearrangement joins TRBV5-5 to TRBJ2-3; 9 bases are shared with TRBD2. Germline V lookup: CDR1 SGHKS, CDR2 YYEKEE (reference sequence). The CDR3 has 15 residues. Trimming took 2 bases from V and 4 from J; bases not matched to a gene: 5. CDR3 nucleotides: TGTGCCAGCAGCTTAGCGGGAGGTATGGCAGATACGCAGTATTTT. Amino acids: CASSLAGGMADTQYF.

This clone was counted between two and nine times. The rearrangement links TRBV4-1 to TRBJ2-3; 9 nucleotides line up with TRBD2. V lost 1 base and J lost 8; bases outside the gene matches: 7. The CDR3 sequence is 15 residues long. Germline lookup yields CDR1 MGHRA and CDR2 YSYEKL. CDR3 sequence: CASSQVGASGATQYF. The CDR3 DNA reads TGCGCCAGCAGCCAAGTTGGCGCTAGCGGGGCTACGCAGTATTTT.

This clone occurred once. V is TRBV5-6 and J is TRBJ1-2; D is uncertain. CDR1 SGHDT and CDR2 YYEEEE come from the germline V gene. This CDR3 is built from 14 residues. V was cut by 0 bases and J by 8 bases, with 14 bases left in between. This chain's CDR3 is CASSLDEAPEGYTF. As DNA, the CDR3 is TGTGCCAGCAGCTTGGACGAGGCCCCCGAAGGCTACACCTTC.

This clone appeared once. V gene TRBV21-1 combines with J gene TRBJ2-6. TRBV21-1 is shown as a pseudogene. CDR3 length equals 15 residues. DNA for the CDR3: TGTGCCAGCAGCAAAGAATGGGTAAGGGCCAACGTCCTGACTTTC. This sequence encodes CASSKEWVRANVLTF.

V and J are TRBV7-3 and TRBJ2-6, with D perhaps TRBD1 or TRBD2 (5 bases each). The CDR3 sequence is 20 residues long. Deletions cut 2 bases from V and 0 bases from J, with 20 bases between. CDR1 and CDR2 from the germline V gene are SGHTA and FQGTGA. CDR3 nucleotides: TGTGCCAGCAGCTTATACCCCCCATCTGTGGGGGACTCTGGGGCCAACGTCCTGACTTTC. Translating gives CASSLYPPSVGDSGANVLTF. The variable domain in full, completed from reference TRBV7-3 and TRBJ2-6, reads GAGVSQTPSNKVTEKGKYVELRCDPISGHTALYWYRQSLGQGPEFLIYFQGTGAADDSGLPNDRFFAVRPEGSVSTLKIQRTERGDSAVYLCASSLYPPSVGDSGANVLTFGAGSRLTVL.

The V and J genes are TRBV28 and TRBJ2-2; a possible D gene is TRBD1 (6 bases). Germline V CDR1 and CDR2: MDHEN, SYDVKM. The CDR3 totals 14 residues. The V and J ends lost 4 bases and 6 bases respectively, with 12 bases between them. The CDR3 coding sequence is TGTGCCAGCAGTTCCCACACAGGGTCCGGGGAGCTGTTTTTT. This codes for CASSSHTGSGELFF. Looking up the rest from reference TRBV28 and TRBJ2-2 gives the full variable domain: DVKVTQSSRYLVKRTGEKVFLECVQDMDHENMFWYRQDPGLGLRLIYFSYDVKMKEKGDIPEGYSVSREKKERFSLILESASTNQTSMYLCASSSHTGSGELFFGEGSRLTVL.

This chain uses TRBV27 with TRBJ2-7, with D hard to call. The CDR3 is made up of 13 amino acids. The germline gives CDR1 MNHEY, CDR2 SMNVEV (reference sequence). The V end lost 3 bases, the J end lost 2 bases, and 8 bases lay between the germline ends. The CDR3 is CASSFSGTYEQYF. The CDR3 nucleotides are TGTGCCAGCAGTTTTTCAGGCACCTACGAGCAGTACTTC.

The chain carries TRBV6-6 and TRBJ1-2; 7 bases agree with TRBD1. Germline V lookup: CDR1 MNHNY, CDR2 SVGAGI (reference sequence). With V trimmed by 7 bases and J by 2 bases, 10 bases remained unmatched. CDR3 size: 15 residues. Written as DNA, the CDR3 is TGTGCCAGCACCCCTACCGGACAGGCGAACTATGGCTACACCTTC. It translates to CASTPTGQANYGYTF.

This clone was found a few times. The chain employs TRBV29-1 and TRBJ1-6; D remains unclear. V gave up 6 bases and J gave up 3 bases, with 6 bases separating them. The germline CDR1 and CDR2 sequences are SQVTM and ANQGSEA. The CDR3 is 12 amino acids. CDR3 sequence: CSVRDYNSPLHF. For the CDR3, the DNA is TGCAGCGTCCGAGACTATAATTCACCCCTCCACTTT.

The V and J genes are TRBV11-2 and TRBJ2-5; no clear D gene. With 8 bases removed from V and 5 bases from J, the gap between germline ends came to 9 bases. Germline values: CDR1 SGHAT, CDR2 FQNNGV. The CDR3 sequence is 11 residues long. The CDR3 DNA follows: TGTGCCAGCCGAAAGTCCGAGACCCAGTACTTC. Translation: CASRKSETQYF.

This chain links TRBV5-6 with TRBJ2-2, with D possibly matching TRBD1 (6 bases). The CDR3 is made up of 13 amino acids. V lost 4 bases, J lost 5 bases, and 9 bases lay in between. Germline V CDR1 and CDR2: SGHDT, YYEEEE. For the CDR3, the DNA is TGTGCCAGCAGCCCACAGGGAACCGGGGAGCTGTTTTTT. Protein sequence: CASSPQGTGELFF.

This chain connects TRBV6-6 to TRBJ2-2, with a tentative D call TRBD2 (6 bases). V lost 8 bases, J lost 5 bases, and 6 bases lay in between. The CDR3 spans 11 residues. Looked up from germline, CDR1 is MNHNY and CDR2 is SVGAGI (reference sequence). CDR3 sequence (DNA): TGTGCCAGCGGGGGGACCGGGGAGCTGTTTTTT. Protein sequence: CASGGTGELFF.

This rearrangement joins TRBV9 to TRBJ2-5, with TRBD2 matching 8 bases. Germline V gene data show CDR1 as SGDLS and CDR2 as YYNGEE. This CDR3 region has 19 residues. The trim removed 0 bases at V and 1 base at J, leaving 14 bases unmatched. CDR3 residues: CASSVGSPTRRGVQETQYF. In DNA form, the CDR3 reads TGTGCCAGCAGCGTAGGATCCCCCACGCGGCGGGGGGTCCAAGAGACCCAGTACTTC. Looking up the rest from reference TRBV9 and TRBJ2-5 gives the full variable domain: DSGVTQTPKHLITATGQRVTLRCSPRSGDLSVYWYQQSLDQGLQFLIQYYNGEERAKGNILERFSAQQFPDLHSELNLSSLELGDSALYFCASSVGSPTRRGVQETQYFGPGTRLLVL.

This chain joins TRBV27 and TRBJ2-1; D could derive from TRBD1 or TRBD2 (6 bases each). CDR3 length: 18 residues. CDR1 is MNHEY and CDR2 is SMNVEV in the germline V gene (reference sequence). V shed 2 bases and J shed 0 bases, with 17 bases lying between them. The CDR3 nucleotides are TGTGCCAGCAGTTTAAGGGGGGTAGCGGAGAGCTCCTACAATGAGCAGTTCTTC. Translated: CASSLRGVAESSYNEQFF.

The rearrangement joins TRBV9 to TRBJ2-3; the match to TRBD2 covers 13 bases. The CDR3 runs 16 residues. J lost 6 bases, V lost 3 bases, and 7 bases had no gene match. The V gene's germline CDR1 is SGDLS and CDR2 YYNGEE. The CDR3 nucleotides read TGTGCCAGCAGCGGATACTCGACTAGCGGGAGGGATACGCAGTATTTT. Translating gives CASSGYSTSGRDTQYF.

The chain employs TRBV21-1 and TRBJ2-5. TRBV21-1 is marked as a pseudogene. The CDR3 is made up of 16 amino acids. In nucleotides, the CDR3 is TGTGCCAGCAGCAAAAAGGAAGGTAGAGTCCAAGAGACCCAGTACTTC. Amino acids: CASSKKEGRVQETQYF.

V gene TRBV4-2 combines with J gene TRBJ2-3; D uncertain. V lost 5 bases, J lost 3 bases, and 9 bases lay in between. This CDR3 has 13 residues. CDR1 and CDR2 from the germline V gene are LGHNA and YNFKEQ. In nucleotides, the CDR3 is TGTGCCAGCAGCTTTCCAGAGACAGATACGCAGTATTTT. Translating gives CASSFPETDTQYF.

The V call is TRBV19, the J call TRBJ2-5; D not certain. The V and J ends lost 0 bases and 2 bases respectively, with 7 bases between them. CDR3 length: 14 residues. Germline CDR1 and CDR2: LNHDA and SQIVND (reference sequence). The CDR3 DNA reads TGTGCCAGTAGTATAGATTCTGCACAAGAGACCCAGTACTTC. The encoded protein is CASSIDSAQETQYF.

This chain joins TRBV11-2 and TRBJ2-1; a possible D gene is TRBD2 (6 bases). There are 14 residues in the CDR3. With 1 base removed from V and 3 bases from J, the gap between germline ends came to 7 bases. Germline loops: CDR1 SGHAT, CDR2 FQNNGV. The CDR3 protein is CASSLGGDYNEQFF. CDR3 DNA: TGTGCCAGCAGCTTAGGCGGGGACTACAATGAGCAGTTCTTC.